This T cell receptor (beta chain) was identified in a study of CXCR3-negative and CXCR3-positive naive CD8 T cells. The study's findings and limits: When CXCR3-positive naive cells were set against CXCR3-negative naive cells, the former had more hydrophobic TRB CDR3s.

The libraries of TRB cDNA were constructed through 5' RACE using UMI labels. TCRdb reprocessed the 5' RACE reads and stores each CDR3 protein as one record, lacking DNA. The data show about 98,000 distinct CDR3 sequences, and the top ten clones hold about 1.1%. Regarding this clonotype: Its antigen is not known.

Germline-derived CDR1 and CDR2 are ENHRY and SYGVKD. The CDR3 extends over 16 amino acids. The material sequenced was naive CXCR3+ CD8+ T cells from blood. Subset in this sample: CD45RO-CCR7+CD27+CD95- naive CD8+ T cells expressing CXCR3 (TNR3+). V usage is TRBV10-3 and J usage is TRBJ1-5; TCRdb proposes TRBD1, but this gene call is untestable without DNA. The sequence was collected from a human donor in good health. Some clones in this sample may be carry-over from other donors' samples. The CDR3 here is CAISESGSGGNQPQHF.